Listed below are T cell receptor beta chains from one sample, sequenced in a study of OX40 agonist ivuxolimab in advanced cancers. Data came from immunoSEQ multiplex PCR; TCRdb stores just in-frame clones and leaves some out. The data contain about 110,000 clones, just over 90% of them seen just once; the ten biggest clones take up around 0.47%. Sequencing used CD4+ or CD8+ T cells sorted from blood, obtained in a trial of the OX40 agonist ivuxolimab. Receptor source: an adult with an advanced solid tumor such as melanoma, head and neck, liver or kidney cancer. The CDR3 runs from the conserved cysteine through the conserved F or W. A D gene is named only where the DNA matches it firmly.

v_gene	j_gene	d_gene	CDR3nt	CDR3aa
TRBV7-9	TRBJ1-2	NA	TGTGCCAGCAGCGGGGACGGATATGGCTACACCTTC	CASSGDGYGYTF
TRBV2	TRBJ1-3	NA	TGTGCCAGCAGTGGGGAGGGGAGCTCTGGAAACACCATATATTTT	CASSGEGSSGNTIYF
TRBV6-6	TRBJ1-1	NA	TGTGCCAGCACTGTAATGAACACTGAAGCTTTCTTT	CASTVMNTEAFF
TRBV10-1	TRBJ2-3	NA	TGCGCCAGCAGTGAGTCTATGGCAGATACGCAGTATTTT	CASSESMADTQYF
TRBV7-9	TRBJ2-2	NA	TGTGCCAGCAGCTTAGGAACTACGAACACCGGGGAGCTGTTTTTT	CASSLGTTNTGELFF
TRBV30	TRBJ2-7	NA	TGTGCCTGCGGGGGGCCCCCCTACGAGCAGTACTTC	CACGGPPYEQYF
TRBV28	TRBJ1-5	NA	TGTGCCAGCAGTTCCGGCCGTAGTCAGCCCCAGCATTTT	CASSSGRSQPQHF
TRBV7-2	TRBJ1-3	NA	TGTGCCAGCAGCTTCCTTTCCTCTGGAAACACCATATATTTT	CASSFLSSGNTIYF
TRBV6-5	TRBJ1-1	NA	TGTGCCAGCAGTCGTGGGTCCATGAACACTGAAGCTTTCTTT	CASSRGSMNTEAFF
TRBV18	TRBJ2-7	TRBD2	TGTGCCAGCTCGACTGGAGGGACGGGGGGCTACGAGCAGTACTTC	CASSTGGTGGYEQYF
TRBV30	TRBJ2-1	NA	TGTGCCTGGGCCCTGAGCTCCTACAATGAGCAGTTCTTC	CAWALSSYNEQFF
TRBV4-2	TRBJ2-2	TRBD1	TGTGCCAGCAGCCCCCAGGGGGAGAACACCGGGGAGCTGTTTTTT	CASSPQGENTGELFF
TRBV18	TRBJ2-7	NA	TGTGCCAGCTCACCACGGGACACCTCCGAGCAGTACTTC	CASSPRDTSEQYF